Shown below are 5 T cell receptor beta chains from a single sample sequenced in a study of chemoradiotherapy in HPV16-positive cancers. Method: immunoSEQ multiplex PCR; TCRdb's copy keeps in-frame clones and lacks some. Seen here are around 4,000 clones, 94% observed once, and the top ten hold less than 4.5%. The sample consisted of tumor tissue, taken from a patient who underwent chemoradiotherapy. These receptors originate from a human donor with HPV-associated anogenital cancer.

The J gene is TRBJ2-3, the V gene TRBV4-1, with 16 bases identical to TRBD2. CDR3 length: 17 amino acids. Germline V CDR1 and CDR2: MGHRA, YSYEKL. After removal of 2 bases from V and 5 bases from J, the junction contained 4 bases not matched to a gene. The CDR3 nucleotides read TGCGCCAGCAGCCAATCCGGGACTAGCGGGGGGGAAGATACGCAGTATTTT. Translated, it gives CASSQSGTSGGEDTQYF.

This clone was counted a single time. The V and J genes are TRBV7-8 and TRBJ2-1; 8 bases match TRBD2. Germline loops: CDR1 SGHVS, CDR2 FQNEAQ. With V trimmed by 5 bases and J by 4 bases, 10 bases remained unmatched. The CDR3 is 16 amino acids. This chain's CDR3 is CASSLSGNVGYNEQFF. The CDR3 DNA sequence: TGTGCCAGCAGCCTTAGCGGGAATGTAGGATACAATGAGCAGTTCTTC.

V gene TRBV19 combines with J gene TRBJ2-6; D gene uncertain. Between the trimmed V and J ends, which lost 5 bases and 0 bases, there was a span of 2 bases. Germline values: CDR1 LNHDA, CDR2 SQIVND (reference sequence). The length of the CDR3 is 13 residues. In DNA form, the CDR3 reads TGTGCCAGTAGTCTCTCTGGGGCCAACGTCCTGACTTTC. Encoded protein: CASSLSGANVLTF.

The rearrangement uses TRBV7-9 and TRBJ1-3; 8 nucleotides match TRBD1. V dropped 5 bases and J dropped 3; count of bases not matched to a gene: 9. The CDR3 has 16 residues. Germline CDR1 reads SEHNR; CDR2 reads FQNEAQ (reference sequence). As DNA, the CDR3 is TGTGCCAGCAGCACAGTGACAGGGGAAGGTGGAAACACCATATATTTT. As protein: CASSTVTGEGGNTIYF.

This rearrangement joins TRBV11-2 to TRBJ1-1, with 8 nucleotides matching TRBD1. The CDR3 consists of 12 residues. Unmatched junction bases numbered 1, after V lost 5 bases and J lost 5 bases. From germline, CDR1 is SGHAT and CDR2 FQNNGV. The CDR3 region has the DNA TGTGCCAGCAGCGGGACAGGTACTGAAGCTTTCTTT. Translating it yields CASSGTGTEAFF.